Listed below are T cell receptor beta chains from one sample, sequenced in a study of graft-versus-host responses after intestinal transplantation. What these receptors recognize is not known. Repertoires were generated with immunoSEQ multiplex PCR, while TCRdb's copy carries only in-frame clones and drops some. The table shows over 85,000 clones, with approximately 94% occurring only once. This specimen consisted of unstimulated CD4+ T cells sorted from spleen or lymph node cells, obtained before transplant. The receptors stem from a human donor who was the organ donor for an intestinal transplant. Each CDR3 is given with its conserved first and last residue. Fields, in order: J gene, D gene, clone size, V gene, CDR3 protein, CDR3 DNA. The D gene is left open where the match is weak. Only part of the rows carry a size: once, few, many, or a class if the clone is expanded.

TRBJ2-3,NA,NA,TRBV30,CAWSPLGTDTQYF,TGTGCCTGGAGTCCCTTAGGCACAGATACGCAGTATTTT
TRBJ1-1,TRBD1,once,TRBV7-9,CASSLGTGGNTEAFF,TGTGCCAGCAGCCTAGGGACAGGGGGGAACACTGAAGCTTTCTTT
TRBJ2-1,TRBD1,NA,TRBV7-3,CASSLGQGSYNEQFF,TGTGCCAGCAGCTTGGGACAGGGTTCATACAATGAGCAGTTCTTC
TRBJ1-2,NA,NA,TRBV21-1,CASSKAWAGTTKDYGYTF,TGTGCCAGCAGCAAAGCGTGGGCAGGGACGACAAAAGACTATGGCTACACCTTC
TRBJ2-3,NA,NA,TRBV25-1,CATSSARGTDTQYF,TGTGCCACCAGTTCCGCGCGGGGCACAGATACGCAGTATTTT
TRBJ1-1,NA,NA,TRBV5-5,CASSLTGINTEAFF,TGTGCCAGCAGCTTGACAGGTATCAACACTGAAGCTTTCTTT
TRBJ2-5,NA,NA,TRBV18,CASSPSGETQYF,TGTGCCAGCTCACCTTCGGGGGAGACCCAGTACTTC
TRBJ2-7,NA,NA,TRBV6-1,CASSEGLSMVYEQYF,TGTGCCAGCAGTGAAGGATTATCGATGGTCTACGAGCAGTACTTC
TRBJ1-2,TRBD1,NA,TRBV5-6,CASTRDRGRSVGYTF,TGTGCCAGCACACGTGACAGGGGGCGTAGCGTTGGCTACACCTTC
TRBJ1-1,NA,once,TRBV11-3,CASSLGGRNTEAFF,TGTGCCAGCAGCTTAGGAGGCAGGAACACTGAAGCTTTCTTT
TRBJ2-7,NA,NA,TRBV30,CAWSERYEQYF,TGTGCCTGGAGTGAACGGTACGAGCAGTACTTC
TRBJ1-1,TRBD1,NA,TRBV5-4,CASRGETGDITEAFF,TGTGCCAGCAGGGGGGAGACAGGGGACATCACTGAAGCTTTCTTT
TRBJ1-5,TRBD1,NA,TRBV13,CASSLGDREDQPQHF,TGTGCCAGCAGCTTAGGGGACAGGGAGGATCAGCCCCAGCATTTT
TRBJ2-2,TRBD2,NA,TRBV7-2,CASSLEGRGGAFPGELFF,TGTGCCAGCAGCTTAGAGGGGCGCGGGGGGGCTTTTCCCGGGGAGCTGTTTTTT
TRBJ2-4,NA,NA,TRBV11-2,CASSLREFKNIQYF,TGTGCCAGCAGCTTAAGAGAGTTCAAAAACATTCAGTACTTC
TRBJ1-1,NA,NA,TRBV2,CASSQGNTEAFF,TGTGCCAGCAGTCAGGGAAACACTGAAGCTTTCTTT
TRBJ1-5,NA,NA,TRBV5-4,CASSLDGDQPQHF,TGTGCCAGCAGCTTGGACGGAGATCAGCCCCAGCATTTT
TRBJ2-5,TRBD2,NA,TRBV7-2,CASSLAAGGPGETQYF,TGTGCCAGCAGCTTAGCGGCGGGGGGGCCCGGGGAGACCCAGTACTTC
TRBJ1-3,NA,NA,TRBV25-1,CASSDVSGNTIYF,TGTGCCAGCAGTGATGTCTCAGGAAACACCATATATTTT
TRBJ2-5,TRBD1,once,TRBV11-2,CASSLGTGERYF,TGTGCCAGCAGCTTAGGGACAGGGGAGCGGTACTTC
TRBJ1-1,TRBD1,NA,TRBV30,CAWSLTGLAGAFF,TGTGCCTGGAGCCTGACAGGGTTGGCGGGAGCTTTCTTT
TRBJ2-3,NA,NA,TRBV10-1,CASRSGPTDTQYF,TGCGCCAGCAGGTCAGGGCCCACAGATACGCAGTATTTT
TRBJ1-5,TRBD1,once,TRBV2,CASSAQGGNSNQPQHF,TGTGCCAGCAGTGCGCAGGGGGGAAATAGCAATCAGCCCCAGCATTTT